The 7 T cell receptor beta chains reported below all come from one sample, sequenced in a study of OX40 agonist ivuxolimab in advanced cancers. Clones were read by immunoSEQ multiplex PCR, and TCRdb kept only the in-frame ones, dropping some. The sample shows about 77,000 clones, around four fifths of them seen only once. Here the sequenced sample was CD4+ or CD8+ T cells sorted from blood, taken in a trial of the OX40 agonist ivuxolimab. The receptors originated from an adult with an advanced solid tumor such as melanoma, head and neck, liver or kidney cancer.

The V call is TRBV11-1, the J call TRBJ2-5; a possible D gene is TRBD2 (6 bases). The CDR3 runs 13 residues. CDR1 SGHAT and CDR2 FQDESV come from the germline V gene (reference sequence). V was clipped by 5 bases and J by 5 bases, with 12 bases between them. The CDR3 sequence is CASSINGGETQYF. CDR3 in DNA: TGTGCCAGCAGCATAAACGGGGGTGAGACCCAGTACTTC.

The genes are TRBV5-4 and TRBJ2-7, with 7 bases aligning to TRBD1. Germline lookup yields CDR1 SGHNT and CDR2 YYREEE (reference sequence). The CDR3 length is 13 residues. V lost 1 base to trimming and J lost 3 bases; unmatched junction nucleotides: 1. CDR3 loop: CASSLRQGYEQYF. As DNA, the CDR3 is TGTGCCAGCAGCTTGCGACAGGGCTACGAGCAGTACTTC.

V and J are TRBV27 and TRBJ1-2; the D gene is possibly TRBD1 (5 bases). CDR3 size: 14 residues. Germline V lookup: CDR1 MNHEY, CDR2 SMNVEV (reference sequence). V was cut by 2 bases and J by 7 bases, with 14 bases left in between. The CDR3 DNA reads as TGTGCCAGCAGTTTAAGCGGCGGGACCACTGGCTACACCTTC. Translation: CASSLSGGTTGYTF.

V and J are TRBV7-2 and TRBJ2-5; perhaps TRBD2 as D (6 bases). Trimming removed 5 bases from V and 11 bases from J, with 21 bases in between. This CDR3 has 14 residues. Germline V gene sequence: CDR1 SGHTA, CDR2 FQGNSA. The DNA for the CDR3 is TGTGCCAGCAGCCCCTGGGCCCGTACGGGGGAGCAGTACTTC. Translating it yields CASSPWARTGEQYF. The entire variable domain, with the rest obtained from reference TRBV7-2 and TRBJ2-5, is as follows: GAGVSQSPSNKVTEKGKDVELRCDPISGHTALYWYRQSLGQGLEFLIYFQGNSAPDKSGLPSDRFSAERTGGSVSTLTIQRTQQEDSAVYLCASSPWARTGEQYFGPGTRLLVL.

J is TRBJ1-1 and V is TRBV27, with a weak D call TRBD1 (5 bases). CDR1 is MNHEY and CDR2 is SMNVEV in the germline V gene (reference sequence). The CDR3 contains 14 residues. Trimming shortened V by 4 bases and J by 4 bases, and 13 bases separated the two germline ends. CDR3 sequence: CASSSPGRSTEAFF. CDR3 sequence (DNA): TGTGCCAGCAGTTCTCCGGGACGGAGCACTGAAGCTTTCTTT.

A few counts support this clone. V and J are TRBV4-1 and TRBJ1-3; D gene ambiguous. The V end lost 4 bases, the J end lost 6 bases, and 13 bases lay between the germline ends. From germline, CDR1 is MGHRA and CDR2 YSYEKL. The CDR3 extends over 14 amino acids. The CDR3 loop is CASSPALGVNTIYF. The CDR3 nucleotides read TGCGCCAGCAGCCCGGCCCTAGGAGTAAACACCATATATTTT.

CDR3 amino acids: CASRTDRGGTYEQYF. As DNA, the CDR3 is TGTGCCAGCAGAACCGACAGGGGCGGTACCTACGAGCAGTACTTC. This rearrangement joins TRBV28 to TRBJ2-7; 8 bases line up with TRBD1. V shed 6 bases and J 2 bases; nucleotides not matched to a gene: 9. There are 15 residues in the CDR3. In germline, CDR1 is MDHEN, CDR2 SYDVKM.